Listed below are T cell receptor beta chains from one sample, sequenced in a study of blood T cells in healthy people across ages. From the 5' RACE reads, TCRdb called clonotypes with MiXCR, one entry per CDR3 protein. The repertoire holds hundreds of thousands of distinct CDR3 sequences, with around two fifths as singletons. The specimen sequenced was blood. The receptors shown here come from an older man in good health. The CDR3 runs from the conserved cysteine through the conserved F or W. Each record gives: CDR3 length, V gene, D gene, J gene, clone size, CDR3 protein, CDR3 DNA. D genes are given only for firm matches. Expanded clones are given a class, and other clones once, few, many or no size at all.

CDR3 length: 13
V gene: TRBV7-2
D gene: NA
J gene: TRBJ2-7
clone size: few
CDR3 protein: CASSSMGGYEQYF
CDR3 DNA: TGTGCCAGCAGCTCTATGGGGGGCTACGAGCAGTACTTC

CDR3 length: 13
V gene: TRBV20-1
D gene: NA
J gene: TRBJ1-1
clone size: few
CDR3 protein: CSATEGLYTEAFF
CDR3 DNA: TGTAGTGCTACCGAGGGGTTGTATACTGAAGCTTTCTTT

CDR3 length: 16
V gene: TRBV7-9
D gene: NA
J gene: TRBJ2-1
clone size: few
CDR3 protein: CASSARLGSSYNEQFF
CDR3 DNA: TGTGCCAGCAGCGCCAGACTAGGGAGCTCCTACAATGAGCAGTTCTTC

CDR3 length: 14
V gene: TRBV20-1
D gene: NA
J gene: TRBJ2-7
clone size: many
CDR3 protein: CSAGQFGQSYEQYF
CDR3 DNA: TGCAGTGCTGGACAATTTGGACAGTCCTACGAGCAGTACTTC

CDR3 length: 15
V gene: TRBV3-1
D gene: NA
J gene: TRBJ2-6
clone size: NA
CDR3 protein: CASSQDPPGANVLTF
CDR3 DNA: TGTGCCAGCAGCCAAGATCCCCCTGGGGCCAACGTCCTGACTTTC

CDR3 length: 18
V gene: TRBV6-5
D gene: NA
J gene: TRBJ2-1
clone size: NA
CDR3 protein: CASSYSSRSRSSYNEQFF
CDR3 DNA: TGTGCCAGCAGTTACTCGAGTCGTTCGCGGAGTTCCTACAATGAGCAGTTCTTC

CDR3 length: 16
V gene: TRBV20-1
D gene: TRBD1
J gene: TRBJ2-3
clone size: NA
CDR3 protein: CSAPRERDRGTDTQYF
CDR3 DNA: TGCAGTGCTCCTAGAGAGAGAGACAGGGGCACAGATACGCAGTATTTT

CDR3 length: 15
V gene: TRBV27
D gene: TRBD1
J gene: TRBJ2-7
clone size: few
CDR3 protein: CASSSPGQFSYEQYF
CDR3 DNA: TGTGCCAGCAGTTCCCCGGGACAGTTCTCCTACGAGCAGTACTTC

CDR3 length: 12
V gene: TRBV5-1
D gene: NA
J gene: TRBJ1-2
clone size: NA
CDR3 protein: CASSLETDGYTF
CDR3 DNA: TGCGCCAGCAGCTTGGAGACAGATGGCTACACCTTC

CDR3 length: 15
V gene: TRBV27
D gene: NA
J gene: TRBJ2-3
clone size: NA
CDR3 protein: CASVDRRGTTDTQYF
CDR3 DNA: TGTGCCAGCGTCGACAGAAGGGGGACCACAGATACGCAGTATTTT

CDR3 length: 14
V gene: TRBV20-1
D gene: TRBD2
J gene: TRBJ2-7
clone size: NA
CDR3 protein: CSAKTSGRAYEQYF
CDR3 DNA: TGCAGTGCCAAGACTAGCGGGAGGGCCTACGAGCAGTACTTC

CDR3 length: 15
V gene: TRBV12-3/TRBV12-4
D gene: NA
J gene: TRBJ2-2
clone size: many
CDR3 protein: CASSPLGVWTGELFF
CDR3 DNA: TGTGCCAGCAGCCCCCTGGGAGTGTGGACCGGGGAGCTGTTTTTT

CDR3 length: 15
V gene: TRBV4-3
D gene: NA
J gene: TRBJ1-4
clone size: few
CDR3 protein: CASSQSISQAEKLFF
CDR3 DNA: TGCGCCAGCAGCCAAAGCATCTCCCAAGCGGAAAAACTGTTTTTT

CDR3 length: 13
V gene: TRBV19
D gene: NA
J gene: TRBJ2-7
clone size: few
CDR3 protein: CASSGGALREQYF
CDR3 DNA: TGTGCCAGTAGTGGCGGGGCACTACGGGAGCAGTACTTC

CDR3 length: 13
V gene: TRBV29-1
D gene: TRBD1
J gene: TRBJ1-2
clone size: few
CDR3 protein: CSVDRGQDYGYTF
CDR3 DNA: TGCAGCGTTGACAGGGGGCAAGACTATGGCTACACCTTC

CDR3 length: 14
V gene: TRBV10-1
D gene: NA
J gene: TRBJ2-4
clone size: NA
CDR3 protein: CASSDRQGRYVQYF
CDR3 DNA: TGCGCCAGCAGTGATCGGCAGGGAAGATACGTGCAGTACTTC

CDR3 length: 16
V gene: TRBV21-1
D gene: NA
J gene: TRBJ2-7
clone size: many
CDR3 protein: CASSRKGQREGYEQYF
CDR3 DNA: TGTGCCAGCAGCCGCAAGGGGCAGCGGGAGGGGTACGAGCAGTACTTC

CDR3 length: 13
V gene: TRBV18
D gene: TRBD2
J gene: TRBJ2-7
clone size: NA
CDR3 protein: CASSRGGKYEQYF
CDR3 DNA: TGTGCCAGCTCACGGGGAGGGAAGTACGAGCAGTACTTC

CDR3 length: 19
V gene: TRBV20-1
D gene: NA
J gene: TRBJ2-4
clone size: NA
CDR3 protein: CSAEQFFGPAGASKNIQYF
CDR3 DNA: NA

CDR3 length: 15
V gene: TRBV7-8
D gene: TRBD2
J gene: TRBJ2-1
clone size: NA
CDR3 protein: CASSLAGTSSHEQFF
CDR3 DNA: TGTGCCAGCAGCTTAGCCGGGACTAGCAGCCATGAGCAGTTCTTC

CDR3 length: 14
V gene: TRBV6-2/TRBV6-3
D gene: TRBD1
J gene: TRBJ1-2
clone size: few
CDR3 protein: CASSTQGSYYGYTF
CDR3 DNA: TGTGCCAGCAGCACACAGGGGAGTTACTATGGCTACACCTTC

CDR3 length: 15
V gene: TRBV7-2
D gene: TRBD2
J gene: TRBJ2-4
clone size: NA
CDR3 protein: CVSSPLSSGGPIQYF
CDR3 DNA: TGTGTCAGCAGCCCCTTGAGTAGCGGGGGCCCTATTCAGTACTTC

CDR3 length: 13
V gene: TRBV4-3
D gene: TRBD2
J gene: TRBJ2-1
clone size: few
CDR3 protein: CASSLREGSEQFF
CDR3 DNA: TGCGCCAGCAGCCTCAGGGAGGGATCGGAGCAGTTCTTC